A selection of T cell receptor beta chains follows, all from one sample in a study of T cell repertoires in cytomegalovirus infection. These receptors' antigens are unknown. MiXCR, applied by TCRdb to the reads, yields one record per CDR3 protein. The sample shows approximately 910,000 distinct CDR3 sequences, about a third of them seen only once. The sequencing here drew on cultured CD8+ T cells from PBMCs, taken from culture after CMV antigen stimulation. The receptors here all came from a human donor in good health (CMV status not recorded). Some clones in this sample may be carry-over from other donors' samples. The CDR3 runs from the conserved cysteine through the conserved F or W. The D gene is left open where the match is weak. Rows give clone size only sometimes, using once, few, many, or a class for an expanded clone.

size	J	V	length	D	CDR3	DNA
NA	TRBJ2-3	TRBV19	17	NA	CASSIVVNRGPTDTQYF	TGTGCCAGTAGTATAGTTGTGAACAGAGGCCCCACAGATACGCAGTATTTT
NA	TRBJ1-2	TRBV4-1	13	TRBD1	CASSRGTGDGYTF	TGTGCCAGCAGCCGCGGGACAGGGGATGGCTACACCTTC
NA	TRBJ1-1	TRBV6-2/TRBV6-3	16	TRBD1	CASSYSRTGGDTEAFF	TGTGCCAGCAGTTATTCTAGGACAGGGGGAGACACTGAAGCTTTCTTT
NA	TRBJ2-5	TRBV6-5	15	NA	CASSPYNRAGETQYF	TGTGCCAGCAGTCCTTATAACAGGGCGGGTGAGACCCAGTACTTC
NA	TRBJ2-1	TRBV6-2/TRBV6-3	14	TRBD2	CASRGTSRYNEQFF	TGTGCCAGCAGGGGGACTAGCAGATACAATGAGCAGTTCTTC
few	TRBJ2-5	TRBV4-2	11	NA	CASSQDGVLSF	TGTGCCAGCAGCCAAGACGGGGTCCTGTCCTTC
few	TRBJ2-7	TRBV27	15	TRBD2	CASSIGSGGSYEQYF	TGTGCCAGCAGTATTGGTAGCGGGGGATCCTACGAGCAGTACTTC
NA	TRBJ2-3	TRBV27	17	TRBD2	CASSLRASGAYTDTQYF	TGTGCCAGCAGTTTAAGGGCTAGCGGGGCATACACAGATACGCAGTATTTT
NA	TRBJ1-1	TRBV27	14	NA	CASSFHTGSAEAFF	TGTGCCAGCAGTTTCCATACCGGGAGCGCTGAAGCTTTCTTT
many	TRBJ2-5	TRBV5-6	13	NA	CASSPDSEETQYF	TGTGCCAGCAGTCCTGACAGTGAAGAGACCCAGTACTTC
NA	TRBJ1-1	TRBV6-1	11	NA	CASRVGSEAFF	TGTGCCAGCAGGGTCGGTTCTGAAGCTTTCTTT
NA	TRBJ2-7	TRBV4-2	15	NA	CASSQDLAGVYEQYF	TGTGCCAGCAGCCAAGATTTGGCAGGAGTCTACGAGCAGTACTTC
NA	TRBJ1-6	TRBV9	17	TRBD1	CASSLRRDSSYNSPLHF	TGTGCCAGCAGCCTTCGTAGGGACAGCTCCTATAATTCACCCCTCCACTTT
NA	TRBJ1-1	TRBV19	13	NA	CASSIDWYPEAFF	TGTGCCAGTAGTATAGATTGGTATCCCGAAGCTTTCTTT
NA	TRBJ2-2	TRBV20-1	15	NA	CSARDWDQNTGELFF	TGCAGTGCTAGAGATTGGGACCAGAACACCGGGGAGCTGTTTTTT
few	TRBJ1-2	TRBV7-9	16	TRBD1	CASSSRDREAFYGYTF	TGTGCCAGCAGCAGCCGGGACAGGGAGGCGTTCTATGGCTACACCTTC
NA	TRBJ1-2	TRBV27	16	NA	CASSGQSKVPFYGYTF	TGTGCCAGCAGTGGTCAGTCGAAGGTCCCGTTCTATGGCTACACCTTC
few	TRBJ1-1	TRBV10-3	17	NA	CAIQIQRGGGTNTEAFF	TGTGCCATTCAGATCCAAAGGGGGGGGGGCACGAACACTGAAGCTTTCTTT
NA	TRBJ2-7	TRBV6-5	15	NA	CASKGLRQDLFEQYF	TGTGCCAGCAAAGGGTTGAGACAGGACCTTTTTGAGCAGTACTTC
NA	TRBJ2-6	TRBV2	19	NA	CASSEALQSVPVWANVLTF	TGTGCCAGCAGTGAAGCGCTTCAGTCTGTACCAGTCTGGGCCAACGTCCTGACTTTC